This TCR beta chain comes out of a study of blood T cell repertoires in COVID-19. About the research overall: The analysed material was cDNA or gDNA that came from T cells, B-cell-depleted T cells, or PBMCs.

Trimming stripped 4 bases from V and 1 base from J, with 13 bases between. CDR1 and CDR2 from the germline V gene are LGHDT and YNNKEL (reference sequence). This CDR3 has 15 residues. Using immunoSEQ multiplex PCR, the repertoire was profiled, and TCRdb retains in-frame clones only, with some absent. The sample contains 250,000 to 350,000 clones, over 75% of which appear only once. This TCR was recovered from a human donor with COVID-19, enrolled during active disease. The donor label of this sample is uncertain. Input material: peripheral blood. The V gene is TRBV3-1 (or the pseudogene TRBV3-2), the J gene TRBJ2-5; no clear D. The CDR3 loop is CASSPWVGVQETQYF. The CDR3, as DNA: TGTGCCAGCAGCCCCTGGGTAGGAGTCCAAGAGACCCAGTACTTC.